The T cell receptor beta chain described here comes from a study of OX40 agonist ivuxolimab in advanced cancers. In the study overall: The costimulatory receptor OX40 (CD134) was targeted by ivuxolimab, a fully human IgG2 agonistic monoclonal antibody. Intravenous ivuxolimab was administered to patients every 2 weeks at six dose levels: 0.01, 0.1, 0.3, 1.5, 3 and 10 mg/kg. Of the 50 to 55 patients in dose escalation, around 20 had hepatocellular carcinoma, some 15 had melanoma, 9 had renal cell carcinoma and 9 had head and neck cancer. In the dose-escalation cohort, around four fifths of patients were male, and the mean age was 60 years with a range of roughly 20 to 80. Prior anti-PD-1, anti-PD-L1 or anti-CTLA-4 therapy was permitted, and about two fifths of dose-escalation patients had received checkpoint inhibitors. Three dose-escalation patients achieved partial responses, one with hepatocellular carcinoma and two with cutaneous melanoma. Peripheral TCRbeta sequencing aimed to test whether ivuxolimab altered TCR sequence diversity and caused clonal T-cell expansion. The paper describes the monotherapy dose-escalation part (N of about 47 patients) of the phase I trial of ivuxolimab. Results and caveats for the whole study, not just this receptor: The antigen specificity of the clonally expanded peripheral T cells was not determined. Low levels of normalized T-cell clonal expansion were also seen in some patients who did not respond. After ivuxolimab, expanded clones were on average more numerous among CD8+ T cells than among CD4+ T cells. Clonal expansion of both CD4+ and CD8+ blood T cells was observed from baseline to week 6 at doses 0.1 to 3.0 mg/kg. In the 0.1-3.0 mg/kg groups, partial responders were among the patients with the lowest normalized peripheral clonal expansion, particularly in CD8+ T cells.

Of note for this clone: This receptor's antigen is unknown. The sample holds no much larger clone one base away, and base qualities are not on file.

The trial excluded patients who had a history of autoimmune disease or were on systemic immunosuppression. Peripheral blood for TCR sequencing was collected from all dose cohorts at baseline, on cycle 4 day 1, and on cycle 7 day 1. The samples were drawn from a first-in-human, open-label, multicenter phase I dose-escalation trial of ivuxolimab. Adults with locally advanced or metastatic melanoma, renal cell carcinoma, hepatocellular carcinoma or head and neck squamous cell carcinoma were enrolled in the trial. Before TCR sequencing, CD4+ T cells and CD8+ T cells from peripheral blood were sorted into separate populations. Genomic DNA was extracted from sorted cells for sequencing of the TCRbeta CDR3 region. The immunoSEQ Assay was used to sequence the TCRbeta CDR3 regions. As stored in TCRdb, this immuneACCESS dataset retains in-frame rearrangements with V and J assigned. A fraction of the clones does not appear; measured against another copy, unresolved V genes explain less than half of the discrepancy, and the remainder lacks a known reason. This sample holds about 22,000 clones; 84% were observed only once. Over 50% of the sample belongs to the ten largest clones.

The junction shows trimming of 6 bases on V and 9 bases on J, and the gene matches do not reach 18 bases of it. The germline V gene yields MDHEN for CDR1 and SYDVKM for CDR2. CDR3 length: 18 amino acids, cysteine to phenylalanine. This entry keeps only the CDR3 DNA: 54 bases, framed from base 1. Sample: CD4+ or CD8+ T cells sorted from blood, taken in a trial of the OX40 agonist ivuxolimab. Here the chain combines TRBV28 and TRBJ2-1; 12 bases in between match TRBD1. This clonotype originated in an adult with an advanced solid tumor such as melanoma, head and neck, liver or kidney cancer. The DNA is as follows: TGTGCCAGCAGCCAAACACAGGAGGGGGACAGGGGGCTAATTGAGCAGTTCTTC. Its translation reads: CASSQTQEGDRGLIEQFF.